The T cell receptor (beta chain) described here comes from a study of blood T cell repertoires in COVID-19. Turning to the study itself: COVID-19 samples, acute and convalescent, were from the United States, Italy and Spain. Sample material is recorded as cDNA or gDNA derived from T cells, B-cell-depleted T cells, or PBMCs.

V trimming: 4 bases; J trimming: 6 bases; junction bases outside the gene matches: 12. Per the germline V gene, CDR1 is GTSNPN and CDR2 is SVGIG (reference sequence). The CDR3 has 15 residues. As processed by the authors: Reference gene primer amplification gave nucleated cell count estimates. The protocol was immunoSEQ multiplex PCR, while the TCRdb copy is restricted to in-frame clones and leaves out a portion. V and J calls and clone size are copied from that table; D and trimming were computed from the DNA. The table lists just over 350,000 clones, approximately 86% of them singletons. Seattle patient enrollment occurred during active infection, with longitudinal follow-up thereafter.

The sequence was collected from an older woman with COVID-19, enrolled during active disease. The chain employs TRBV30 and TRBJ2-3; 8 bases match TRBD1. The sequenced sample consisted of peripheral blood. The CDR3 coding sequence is TGTGCCTGGACACGCACGGACAGGGTCGCCGATACGCAGTATTTT. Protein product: CAWTRTDRVADTQYF.